These 20 T cell receptor beta chains were sequenced from one sample in a study of CD8 T cells in Susac syndrome. After extraction with the RNeasy kit, about 0.45 to 1 ug of the RNA was reverse transcribed using random hexamers. TCRdb fed the immunoSEQ multiplex PCR reads into MiXCR, producing one record per CDR3 protein. The table lists 150,000 to 200,000 distinct CDR3 sequences, roughly 92% of them singletons. Sequenced sample: CD4+ T cells from PBMCs. The source is a human donor in good health.

The V call is TRBV28, the J call TRBJ1-2, with 7 bases that match TRBD1. The germline gives CDR1 MDHEN, CDR2 SYDVKM. The CDR3 is 14 residues long. V was pared by 5 bases and J by 2 bases, with 5 bases of the junction left unmatched. CDR3 nucleotide sequence: TGTGCCAGCAGTCCCGGGACAGACAACTATGGCTACACCTTC. Translation: CASSPGTDNYGYTF.

The chain recombines TRBV6-5 with TRBJ1-1, with no clear D. V was shortened by 5 bases and J by 6 bases, with 13 bases between the two germline ends. Germline loops: CDR1 MNHEY, CDR2 SVGAGI. This CDR3 spans 13 amino acids. CDR3 residues: CASSPAAWPEAFF. The CDR3 coding sequence is TGTGCCAGCAGTCCCGCCGCGTGGCCTGAAGCTTTCTTT.

DNA for the CDR3: TGTGCCAGCAGCCAAGTTAATACAAGGGAAGAGACCCAGTACTTC. Its protein is CASSQVNTREETQYF. V usage is TRBV3-1 and J usage is TRBJ2-5, with D unresolved. The CDR3 extends over 15 amino acids. The germline gives CDR1 LGHDT, CDR2 YNNKEL (reference sequence). The V end lost 1 base, the J end lost 3 bases, and 12 bases lay between the germline ends.

The table lists this clonotype with a count of one. The chain is built from TRBV5-4 and TRBJ2-3, with TRBD2 identical over 7 bases. Germline V gene lookup returns CDR1 SGHNT and CDR2 YYREEE (reference sequence). V lost 0 bases, J lost 1 base, and 5 bases stayed unmatched. This CDR3 has 16 amino acids. CDR3 protein: CASSLDQRDGTDTQYF. DNA of the CDR3: TGTGCCAGCAGCTTGGACCAGCGGGACGGCACAGATACGCAGTATTTT. The whole variable domain, filled in from reference TRBV5-4 and TRBJ2-3, reads ETGVTQSPTHLIKTRGQQVTLRCSSQSGHNTVSWYQQALGQGPQFIFQYYREEENGRGNFPPRFSGLQFPNYSSELNVNALELDDSALYLCASSLDQRDGTDTQYFGPGTRLTVL.

The genes are TRBV20-1 and TRBJ2-4; TRBD2 might be the D (6 bases). The length of the CDR3 is 18 residues. The ends were cut back, 3 bases at V and 0 bases at J, with 21 bases in the middle. The germline CDR1 and CDR2 sequences are DFQATT and SNEGSKA (reference sequence). CDR3 coding DNA: TGCAGTGCTAGTAGGGAAATGGAGGGGCCTCTAGCCAAAAACATTCAGTACTTC. It is translated as CSASREMEGPLAKNIQYF.

The gene calls are TRBV19 and TRBJ1-1; tentatively, D is TRBD1 (6 bases). From germline, CDR1 is LNHDA and CDR2 SQIVND (reference sequence). With 5 bases removed from V and 3 bases from J, the gap between germline ends came to 16 bases. The CDR3 loop spans 15 amino acids. The CDR3 region has the DNA TGTGCCAGTAGTTCACAGGGAGGAGGCGACACTGAAGCTTTCTTT. Its protein is CASSSQGGGDTEAFF.

This chain links TRBV7-2 with TRBJ2-3; 9 bases agree with TRBD2. The germline V gene has CDR1 SGHTA and CDR2 FQGNSA. This CDR3 has 15 residues. V lost 2 bases, J lost 3 bases, and 3 bases stayed unmatched. For the CDR3, the DNA is TGTGCCAGCAGCTTAAGCGCGGGGGGGACAGATACGCAGTATTTT. This sequence encodes CASSLSAGGTDTQYF. Complete variable domain (other parts from reference TRBV7-2 and TRBJ2-3): GAGVSQSPSNKVTEKGKDVELRCDPISGHTALYWYRQSLGQGLEFLIYFQGNSAPDKSGLPSDRFSAERTGGSVSTLTIQRTQQEDSAVYLCASSLSAGGTDTQYFGPGTRLTVL.

V is TRBV13 and J is TRBJ1-6; tentative D call: TRBD1 (6 bases). Trimming left V 2 bases short and J 8 bases short, with 10 bases between. Germline V lookup: CDR1 PRHDT, CDR2 FYEKMQ (reference sequence). The CDR3 is 14 residues long. The CDR3 nucleotides read TGTGCCAGCAGCTTAAACGGGGGCGATTCACCCCTCCACTTT. Protein product: CASSLNGGDSPLHF.

The chain couples TRBV9 to TRBJ1-4; tentatively, D is TRBD1 (5 bases). Trimming left V 0 bases short and J 8 bases short, with 14 bases between. The CDR3 extends over 15 amino acids. Per the germline V gene, CDR1 is SGDLS and CDR2 is YYNGEE. The CDR3 loop reads CASSVGGQWGEKLFF. CDR3 bases: TGTGCCAGCAGCGTAGGAGGGCAATGGGGCGAAAAACTGTTTTTT.

The V and J genes are TRBV12-5 and TRBJ2-2; D remains unclear. The CDR3 is made up of 13 amino acids. Germline CDR1 and CDR2: LGHNT and FRNRAP. V was clipped by 7 bases and J by 4 bases, with 10 bases between them. In nucleotides, the CDR3 is TGTGCTAGTGCCCTCAGTGGCACCGGGGAGCTGTTTTTT. Encoded protein: CASALSGTGELFF.

The chain recombines TRBV19 with TRBJ2-7; 7 nucleotides agree with TRBD1. V was clipped by 3 bases and J by 3 bases; unmatched bases: 5. This CDR3 is built from 14 residues. Germline assignment: CDR1 LNHDA and CDR2 SQIVND (reference sequence). The CDR3 here is CASSMTGKGYEQYF. The CDR3 DNA follows: TGTGCCAGTAGTATGACAGGGAAAGGCTACGAGCAGTACTTC.

This clonotype was observed a few times. This rearrangement joins TRBV28 to TRBJ1-5; 7 bases line up with TRBD1. Germline trimming cut 9 bases from V and 7 bases from J; bases unmatched to any gene: 6. The CDR3 is made up of 12 amino acids. Germline lookup yields CDR1 MDHEN and CDR2 SYDVKM. CDR3 DNA sequence: TGTGCCAGTTCAGGGGGGCCCCAGCCCCAGCATTTT. Translated, it gives CASSGGPQPQHF.

This sequence joins TRBV14 and TRBJ2-7, with D possibly TRBD2 on 5 matching bases. The CDR3 is 14 amino acids. Deletions cut 4 bases from V and 4 bases from J, with 14 bases between. Germline V gene sequence: CDR1 SGHDN, CDR2 FVKESK. CDR3 sequence reads: CASSPDFFGYEQYV. CDR3 DNA: TGTGCCAGCAGCCCGGACTTCTTCGGGTACGAGCAGTACGTC.

The V gene is TRBV29-1, the J gene TRBJ1-1; D possibly corresponds to TRBD1 (6 bases). V lost 3 bases to trimming and J lost 6 bases, with 8 bases between them. Germline CDR1 SQVTM, CDR2 ANQGSEA. The CDR3 length is 11 residues. The CDR3 protein is CSVDRGAEAFF. The DNA for the CDR3 is TGCAGCGTTGACAGGGGTGCTGAAGCTTTCTTT.

The rearrangement joins TRBV28 to TRBJ1-5; 8 bases match TRBD1. Germline V gene sequence: CDR1 MDHEN, CDR2 SYDVKM. The CDR3 is 16 residues long. The trim removed 5 bases at V and 2 bases at J, leaving 8 bases unmatched. CDR3 residues: CASSLHGQGGNQPQHF. CDR3 bases: TGTGCCAGCAGTCTTCACGGACAGGGCGGCAATCAGCCCCAGCATTTT.

The genes are TRBV4-3 and TRBJ1-5, with TRBD1 matching 8 bases. Per germline, CDR1 LGHNA and CDR2 YSLEER. The CDR3 length is 15 residues. The V and J ends lost 1 base and 4 bases, in that order; junction bases with no gene match: 3. The CDR3: CASSQGTGNNQPQHF. The CDR3 DNA reads as TGCGCCAGCAGCCAAGGGACAGGGAATAATCAGCCCCAGCATTTT.

The chain uses TRBV2 and TRBJ1-5, with TRBD1 matching 7 bases. V shed 2 bases and J 4 bases; nucleotides not matched to a gene: 5. Germline V gene lookup returns CDR1 SNHLY and CDR2 FYNNEI. CDR3 size: 15 residues. This CDR3 is CASSERDSGNQPQHF. The CDR3 DNA reads as TGTGCCAGCAGTGAAAGGGACAGTGGTAATCAGCCCCAGCATTTT.

The rearrangement joins TRBV12-3 or TRBV12-4 to TRBJ2-3; D may be TRBD1 (6 bases). The CDR3 sequence is 17 residues long. V was shortened by 6 bases and J by 4 bases, with 23 bases between the two germline ends. DNA of the CDR3: TGTGCCAGCAGCCTTGAGTCCCTCGCCAGGGGCGCAGATACGCAGTATTTT. Encoded protein: CASSLESLARGADTQYF.

V is TRBV11-2 and J is TRBJ1-1; D uncertain. Germline V gene data show CDR1 as SGHAT and CDR2 as FQNNGV. Trimming removed 3 bases at V and 8 bases at J, with 13 bases between. The CDR3 extends over 13 amino acids. CDR3 DNA sequence: TGTGCCAGCAGCTTCTACACCAACCCGGAAGCTTTCTTT. This encodes CASSFYTNPEAFF.

The J gene is TRBJ2-1, the V gene TRBV15, with no clear D. CDR3 size: 15 residues. V lost 3 bases and J 6 bases, leaving 15 bases between the germline ends. From germline, CDR1 is LNHNV and CDR2 YYDKDF (reference sequence). CDR3 in amino acids: CATSRSRAVGNEQFF. As DNA, the CDR3 is TGTGCCACCAGCAGGTCTAGGGCCGTCGGCAATGAGCAGTTCTTC.